A selection of T cell receptor beta chains follows, all from one sample in a study of vaccination effects on CD4 cells after COVID-19. Method: immunoSEQ multiplex PCR; TCRdb's copy keeps in-frame clones and lacks some. The table shows 30,000 to 45,000 clones, with under 70% occurring only once. The antigens these receptors bind are not known. Sequenced here: CD4+ T cells from PBMCs cultured with HCoV-OC43 spike peptides, sampled before COVID-19 vaccination. These receptors came from a human donor who received a COVID-19 vaccine. Each CDR3 is given with its conserved first and last residue.

len | j_gene | v_gene | CDR3aa
16 | TRBJ1-6 | TRBV6-5 | CASSYTSGSYNSPLHF
20 | TRBJ1-6 | TRBV5-4 | CASSLTDGTSWGSYNSPLHF
15 | TRBJ1-3 | TRBV6-1 | CASSEERTSGNTIYF
18 | TRBJ1-4 | TRBV6-1 | CASSESRVSGETFEKLFF
16 | TRBJ1-6 | TRBV27 | CASTSGRTGRNSPLHF
13 | TRBJ2-3 | TRBV2 | CASSDGRADTQYF
14 | TRBJ1-2 | TRBV5-6 | CASSLFGSNYGYTF
16 | TRBJ2-1 | TRBV3-1/TRBV3-2 | CASSRRLTGWDNEQFF
13 | TRBJ2-5 | TRBV5-6 | CASSLTRRETQYF
15 | TRBJ1-3 | TRBV5-1 | CASSYNQDSGNTIYF
13 | TRBJ2-4 | TRBV6-6 | CASRGGIANIQYF
13 | TRBJ1-1 | TRBV6-5 | CASRPGQGERAFF
15 | TRBJ1-5 | TRBV11-2 | CASSLDRGGNQPQHF
15 | TRBJ1-2 | TRBV9 | CASSVDSTGDFGYTF
11 | TRBJ1-2 | TRBV2 | CASSEGQGYTF
15 | TRBJ1-2 | TRBV10-3 | CAISESKVDNYGYTF
12 | TRBJ2-7 | TRBV7-2 | CASSFSRGEQYF
13 | TRBJ1-1 | TRBV7-6 | CASSLEENTEAFF